The next 27 T cell receptor beta chains were all read from a single sample in a study of cytomegalovirus exposure and HLA in healthy donors. A multiplex PCR was run with 60 Vbeta primers and 13 Jbeta primers. Some clones are missing from TCRdb's copy, which holds only in-frame ones; the method was immunoSEQ multiplex PCR. The table has roughly 140,000 clones, approximately 80% seen once. The specimen was PBMCs. Every receptor here comes from a woman younger than 35 in good health and CMV-seropositive.

Concerning this clone: At one boundary the junction diverges from the germline segment, which might be a read error. The chain employs TRBV14 and TRBJ2-7; weak D call: TRBD1 (6 bases). The length of the CDR3 is 14 residues. CDR1 and CDR2 from the germline V gene are SGHDN and FVKESK. The CDR3 reads CASSQGYRTARLDF. The DNA of the CDR3 is TGTGCCAGCAGCCAAGGGTACCGGACAGCCCGACTGGACTTC.

The chain carries TRBV5-6 and TRBJ1-4; D might be TRBD1 (6 bases). CDR1 is SGHDT and CDR2 is YYEEEE in the germline V gene. V was shortened by 3 bases and J by 8 bases, with 17 bases between the two germline ends. The CDR3 runs 15 residues. The CDR3, as DNA: TGTGCCAGCAGCTCGACCGGGACAACGAGGGAAAAACTGTTTTTT. Protein: CASSSTGTTREKLFF. Full variable domain (rest looked up from reference TRBV5-6 and TRBJ1-4): DAGVTQSPTHLIKTRGQQVTLRCSPKSGHDTVSWYQQALGQGPQFIFQYYEEEERQRGNFPDRFSGHQFPNYSSELNVNALLLGDSALYLCASSSTGTTREKLFFGSGTQLSVL.

The chain has TRBV7-8 and TRBJ1-5; TRBD1 matches at 8 bases. J gave up 5 bases and V 1 base, and 4 bases lay outside the gene matches. Germline CDR1 and CDR2: SGHVS and FQNEAQ. The CDR3 runs to 15 residues. CDR3 coding DNA: TGTGCCAGCAGCTTAGGGACAGGGCATCATCAGCCCCAGCATTTT. Its translation is CASSLGTGHHQPQHF.

The chain carries TRBV19 and TRBJ2-5, with a tentative D call TRBD1 (6 bases). The CDR3 has 16 residues. V lost 3 bases, J lost 2 bases, and 16 bases lay in between. Germline CDR1 and CDR2: LNHDA and SQIVND (reference sequence). CDR3 in amino acids: CASSMEGQNIQETQYF. The CDR3 DNA reads TGTGCCAGTAGTATGGAAGGACAGAATATACAAGAGACCCAGTACTTC.

The V call is TRBV27, the J call TRBJ2-1; D is possibly TRBD2 (7 bases). This CDR3 comprises 15 residues. Trimming pared 6 bases from V and 3 bases from J, leaving 15 bases between. The germline V gene encodes CDR1 MNHEY and CDR2 SMNVEV (reference sequence). This CDR3 reads CASSPRGGIYNEQFF. The CDR3 coding sequence is TGTGCCAGCAGCCCGAGGGGGGGAATCTACAATGAGCAGTTCTTC.

By share of the sample, this clone is medium-sized (0.01 to 0.1%). V and J are TRBV6-4 and TRBJ2-3, with a weak D call TRBD2 (6 bases). Trimming removed 4 bases from V and 1 base from J, with 6 bases in between. The CDR3 is 13 residues long. In germline, CDR1 is MRHNA, CDR2 SNTAGT. CDR3 nucleotide sequence: TGTGCCAGCAGTGCGGGGGGCACAGATACGCAGTATTTT. It codes for CASSAGGTDTQYF.

The chain joins TRBV19 to TRBJ2-5; the D gene is possibly TRBD2 (5 bases). V lost 7 bases to trimming and J lost 2 bases, with 8 bases between them. The germline V gene has CDR1 LNHDA and CDR2 SQIVND (reference sequence). The CDR3 consists of 12 residues. For the CDR3, the DNA is TGTGCCAGTACCCGGACTCAAGAGACCCAGTACTTC. Translation gives CASTRTQETQYF. Supplemented by reference TRBV19 and TRBJ2-5, the full variable domain reads DGGITQSPKYLFRKEGQNVTLSCEQNLNHDAMYWYRQDPGQGLRLIYYSQIVNDFQKGDIAEGYSVSREKKESFPLTVTSAQKNPTAFYLCASTRTQETQYFGPGTRLLVL.

This clone was observed a few times. The chain has TRBV6-1 and TRBJ2-3; 8 nucleotides match TRBD1. Germline lookup yields CDR1 MNHNS and CDR2 SASEGT. The CDR3 is 14 amino acids. J lost 2 bases, V lost 4 bases, and 2 bases had no gene match. In nucleotides, the CDR3 is TGTGCCAGCAGTGGGACAGGGCACACAGATACGCAGTATTTT. The encoded protein is CASSGTGHTDTQYF.

This clone has only one observation. V and J are TRBV4-1 and TRBJ1-1; maybe TRBD1 (5 bases). The CDR3 has 14 residues. The V and J ends lost 0 bases and 3 bases respectively, with 8 bases between them. Germline V lookup: CDR1 MGHRA, CDR2 YSYEKL. The CDR3 DNA sequence: TGCGCCAGCAGCCAAGATGAGACAGACACTGAAGCTTTCTTT. Its translation: CASSQDETDTEAFF.

The chain combines TRBV4-3 with TRBJ1-1, with TRBD1 matching over 8 bases. This CDR3 has 15 amino acids. Germline CDR1 is LGHNA and CDR2 is YSLEER. With V trimmed by 5 bases and J by 2 bases, 7 bases remained unmatched. DNA of the CDR3: TGCGCCAGCAGCTCGGGACAGGCCGCAAACACTGAAGCTTTCTTT. It yields the protein CASSSGQAANTEAFF.

This chain joins TRBV6-5 and TRBJ2-7, with 7 bases lining up with TRBD1. The CDR3 loop spans 14 amino acids. Per the germline V gene, CDR1 is MNHEY and CDR2 is SVGAGI. The trim removed 5 bases at V and 3 bases at J, leaving 7 bases unmatched. The CDR3 sequence: CASSSNNRGYEQYF. CDR3 coding DNA: TGTGCCAGCAGTAGCAACAACAGGGGCTACGAGCAGTACTTC.

This rearrangement joins TRBV4-3 to TRBJ1-2, with D possibly matching TRBD1 (5 bases). This CDR3 is 16 amino acids long. CDR1 and CDR2 from the germline V gene are LGHNA and YSLEER. The V end was cut by 0 bases, the J end by 2 bases, with 13 bases between. The CDR3: CASSQDSGGRNYGYTF. CDR3 bases: TGCGCCAGCAGCCAAGATTCCGGGGGGAGGAACTATGGCTACACCTTC.

The rearrangement joins TRBV28 to TRBJ1-4; D call uncertain. Germline values: CDR1 MDHEN, CDR2 SYDVKM. This CDR3 spans 14 amino acids. With 2 bases removed from V and 4 bases from J, the gap between germline ends came to 8 bases. The CDR3: CASSLRQVNEKLFF. The DNA of the CDR3 is TGTGCCAGCAGTTTACGTCAGGTTAATGAAAAACTGTTTTTT.

This rearrangement joins TRBV18 to TRBJ2-5, with 8 bases matching TRBD1. The germline CDR1 and CDR2 sequences are KGHSH and LQKENI. There are 16 residues in the CDR3. J was trimmed by 5 bases and V by 3 bases; bases with no gene match: 11. CDR3 sequence (DNA): TGTGCCAGCTCACCCATCACCCAGGGGGCGAGTGAGACCCAGTACTTC. It yields the protein CASSPITQGASETQYF.

This rearrangement joins TRBV29-1 to TRBJ2-5; a weak D match, TRBD2 (7 bases). With 4 bases removed from V and 5 bases from J, the gap between germline ends came to 17 bases. CDR3 length: 14 amino acids. CDR1 and CDR2 from the germline V gene are SQVTM and ANQGSEA. CDR3 sequence reads: CSVVLGGERETQYF. For the CDR3, the DNA is TGCAGCGTTGTTCTAGGGGGGGAACGGGAGACCCAGTACTTC.

The CDR3 here is CASSASNYGYTF. The CDR3 DNA is TGTGCCAGTAGTGCGTCTAACTATGGCTACACCTTC. V gene TRBV19 combines with J gene TRBJ1-2; D gene ambiguous. V was clipped by 5 bases and J by 0 bases, with 4 bases between them. The CDR3 runs to 12 residues. The germline V gene encodes CDR1 LNHDA and CDR2 SQIVND (reference sequence).

The chain is built from TRBV19 and TRBJ1-5, with D possibly being TRBD1 (5 bases). CDR3 length equals 15 residues. The germline V gene encodes CDR1 LNHDA and CDR2 SQIVND (reference sequence). The ends were cut back, 1 base at V and 9 bases at J, with 16 bases in the middle. CDR3 loop: CASSIGMYIQGPQHF. The CDR3 DNA sequence: TGTGCCAGTAGTATAGGGATGTACATCCAGGGGCCCCAGCATTTT.

In DNA, the CDR3 is TGTGCCAGCGGGGACAGGGGCTACGAGCAGTACTTC. Its translation: CASGDRGYEQYF. The chain employs TRBV5-8 and TRBJ2-7; TRBD1 aligns across 10 bases. Germline CDR1 is SGHTS and CDR2 is YDEGEE. V shed 7 bases and J 3 bases; nucleotides not matched to a gene: 1. The CDR3 sequence is 12 residues long.

The chain recombines TRBV5-1 with TRBJ1-5, with 7 bases matching TRBD1. Germline values: CDR1 SGHRS, CDR2 YFSETQ. This CDR3 has 16 amino acids. The J segment lost 0 bases and the V segment lost 2 bases, leaving 5 bases of the junction unmatched. The CDR3 is CASSLQGIYSNQPQHF. The CDR3 nucleotides are TGCGCCAGCAGCTTACAGGGGATTTATAGCAATCAGCCCCAGCATTTT. Using reference TRBV5-1 and TRBJ1-5 for the parts outside the CDR3, the full variable domain is KAGVTQTPRYLIKTRGQQVTLSCSPISGHRSVSWYQQTPGQGLQFLFEYFSETQRNKGNFPGRFSGRQFSNSRSEMNVSTLELGDSALYLCASSLQGIYSNQPQHFGDGTRLSIL.

The chain couples TRBV6-1 to TRBJ2-5, with D uncertain. This CDR3 comprises 14 residues. The germline gives CDR1 MNHNS, CDR2 SASEGT. Trimming shortened V by 3 bases and J by 2 bases, and 10 bases separated the two germline ends. The CDR3, as DNA: TGTGCCAGCAGTGAGTTTGGCCCGCAAGAGACCCAGTACTTC. Encoded protein: CASSEFGPQETQYF.

The rearrangement joins TRBV11-2 to TRBJ1-5; D is unresolved. V lost 5 bases and J 6 bases, leaving 11 bases between the germline ends. CDR1 is SGHAT and CDR2 is FQNNGV in the germline V gene. This CDR3 is built from 13 residues. Here the CDR3 reads CASSRTAGQPQHF. Here the CDR3 DNA reads TGTGCCAGCAGCCGAACGGCGGGTCAGCCCCAGCATTTT.

The CDR3 region is CASSGGGTANYGYTF. CDR3 DNA sequence: TGTGCCAGCAGTGGGGGGGGGACCGCTAACTATGGCTACACCTTC. V gene TRBV2 combines with J gene TRBJ1-2; D perhaps matches TRBD1 (5 bases). The CDR3 is 15 amino acids. The V gene's germline CDR1 is SNHLY and CDR2 FYNNEI. V lost 4 bases, J lost 0 bases, and 12 bases lay in between.

This clone was recorded once. The CDR3 nucleotides read TGTGCCTGGAGTAGGGGACAGGGAAATCAGCCCCAGCATTTT. Translating it yields CAWSRGQGNQPQHF. The chain links TRBV30 to TRBJ1-5, with TRBD1 identical over 9 bases. V gave up 2 bases and J gave up 4 bases; unmatched junction bases: 3. CDR1 and CDR2 from the germline V gene are GTSNPN and SVGIG (reference sequence). The CDR3 totals 14 residues.

This clone was detected a few times. This chain connects TRBV7-6 to TRBJ1-1, with D possibly being TRBD1 (6 bases). Germline V gives CDR1 SGHVS, CDR2 FNYEAQ. The CDR3 covers 12 residues. Trimming removed 5 bases from V and 9 bases from J, with 13 bases in between. CDR3 sequence: CASSREQGQAFF. The CDR3, as DNA: TGTGCCAGCAGCCGCGAGCAGGGGCAAGCTTTCTTT.

The CDR3 DNA follows: TGTGCCTGGGGACGGGGGAACACTGAAGCTTTCTTT. It codes for CAWGRGNTEAFF. This chain uses TRBV30 with TRBJ1-1; D is unclear. Trimming cost V 5 bases and J 1 base, with 8 bases left between them. Looked up from germline, CDR1 is GTSNPN and CDR2 is SVGIG (reference sequence). This CDR3 is 12 amino acids long.

In this sample, this clone turned up once. The CDR3 sequence is CASSETDEKLFF. CDR3 DNA sequence: TGTGCCAGCAGTGAGACAGATGAAAAACTGTTTTTT. The chain carries TRBV2 and TRBJ1-4; a weak D match, TRBD1 (5 bases). The germline V gene encodes CDR1 SNHLY and CDR2 FYNNEI. CDR3 length: 12 residues. V was shortened by 3 bases and J by 6 bases, with 5 bases between the two germline ends.

This rearrangement joins TRBV6-1 to TRBJ1-5; 8 positions agree with TRBD1. Germline lookup yields CDR1 MNHNS and CDR2 SASEGT. V lost 4 bases, J lost 4 bases, and 15 bases stayed unmatched. The CDR3 covers 18 residues. Here the CDR3 DNA reads TGTGCCAGCAGTGCTATGGGCCCCCCAGGGGGCTGGAATCAGCCCCAGCATTTT. It specifies CASSAMGPPGGWNQPQHF.